This T cell receptor (beta chain) was retrieved from a study of persistence of HIV-infected CD4 T cells. The immunoSEQ assay was version 4, run in survey mode. Repertoires were generated with immunoSEQ multiplex PCR, while TCRdb's copy carries only in-frame clones and drops some. The sample carries some 41,000 clones, roughly 86% recorded once. A remark on this clone: Its antigen is as yet unknown.

Nonspecific anti-CD3/anti-CD28 bead stimulation represents the broad CD4+ T cell repertoire. Responding CD4+ T cells were sorted by upregulation of both CD40 ligand and CD69. Inclusion required CMV-positive serology and CD4+ counts above 400 cells/uL. Sequencing was performed on CD4+ T cells sorted from PBMCs after 18-hour stimulation, taken from a patient who received antiretroviral therapy. This receptor was identified in an adult man with HIV who was CMV-seropositive.

For the CDR3, the DNA is TGTGCCAGCAGCTTAGGAGGACAGGGGTCCTACGAGCAGTACTTC. It encodes CASSLGGQGSYEQYF. The chain carries TRBV7-6 and TRBJ2-7; 9 positions match TRBD1. There are 15 residues in the CDR3. V was clipped by 1 base and J by 1 base; unmatched bases: 2. Germline loops: CDR1 SGHVS, CDR2 FNYEAQ.